Listed below are T cell receptor beta chains from one sample, sequenced in a study of Ad26.COV2.S vaccination and SARS-CoV-2 variants. Clones were sequenced by immunoSEQ multiplex PCR, and TCRdb holds only the in-frame ones, with some missing. The repertoire holds about 460,000 clones, approximately 90% seen once, with around 1.6% in the top ten. This specimen was peripheral blood, taken in a trial of Ad26.COV2.S vaccine versus placebo. These receptors all stem from a person aged 18-60 years who received the Ad26.COV2.S COVID-19 vaccine or a placebo. The CDR3 runs from the conserved cysteine through the conserved F or W. The D gene is left open where the match is weak. The listing skips clone size in some rows; elsewhere it reads once, few, many or a size class.

J	V	D	size	DNA	CDR3
TRBJ2-5	TRBV18	NA	NA	TGTGCCAGCTCACCCTCCTTATGGGAGACCCAGTACTTC	CASSPSLWETQYF
TRBJ1-4	TRBV6-1	NA	NA	TGTGCCAGCAGTGACCATGCGACAGTTACTTATGAAAAACTGTTTTTT	CASSDHATVTYEKLFF
TRBJ2-3	TRBV6-5	NA	NA	TGTGCCAGCAGCTCGACAACGCACTCTACGCAGTATTTT	CASSSTTHSTQYF
TRBJ1-1	TRBV28	TRBD1	once	TGTGCCAGCAGTTTAGGGGGACAGTTCACTGAAGCTTTCTTT	CASSLGGQFTEAFF
TRBJ1-1	TRBV11-1	NA	once	TGTGCCAGCAGCTTAATGCGGGGCAACGAAGCTTTCTTT	CASSLMRGNEAFF
TRBJ2-1	TRBV4-3	TRBD2	NA	TGCGCCAGCAGCCAAGATACCAGCGGGGTGGGTGAGCAGTTCTTC	CASSQDTSGVGEQFF
TRBJ2-1	TRBV18	NA	NA	TGTGCCAGCTCACCAAGCCGGGCCAACAATGAGCAGTTCTTC	CASSPSRANNEQFF
TRBJ1-2	TRBV27	TRBD1	NA	TGTGCCAGCAGACAGACAGGGAATTACGGCTACACCTTC	CASRQTGNYGYTF
TRBJ2-5	TRBV18	TRBD1	NA	TGTGCCAGCTCACAGGACAGGCCTGAGACCCAGTACTTC	CASSQDRPETQYF
TRBJ1-2	TRBV5-1	NA	NA	TGCGCCAGCAGCTCCCAGGAATACTATGGCTACACCTTC	CASSSQEYYGYTF
TRBJ2-7	TRBV7-6	TRBD1	NA	TGTGCCAGCAGCTTCGTACCATCGGGACAGGTCTACGAGCAGTACTTC	CASSFVPSGQVYEQYF
TRBJ2-7	TRBV6-5	NA	NA	TGTGCCAGCAGCTTACCCCGAGCTGTCGGTTACGAGCAGTACTTC	CASSLPRAVGYEQYF
TRBJ1-1	TRBV6-2/TRBV6-3	NA	NA	TGTGCCAGCAGCCCGGGGACTGAAGCTTTCTTT	CASSPGTEAFF
TRBJ2-1	TRBV13	NA	NA	TGTGCCAGCAGCCCCCGGGAGTTCTCCTACAATGAGCAGTTCTTC	CASSPREFSYNEQFF
TRBJ2-2	TRBV28	NA	NA	TGTGCCAGCAGTCGACCCGGGACACCCACCGGGGAGCTGTTTTTT	CASSRPGTPTGELFF
TRBJ2-1	TRBV30	TRBD1	NA	TGTGCCTGGAGTGTAGGGGACAGCGGGTTCTTC	CAWSVGDSGFF
TRBJ1-6	TRBV4-1	NA	NA	TGCGCCAGCAGCCCAGGGACCTTGAATTCACCCCTCCACTTT	CASSPGTLNSPLHF
TRBJ2-1	TRBV6-5	TRBD2	NA	TGTGCCAGCAGTATGGGGACTAGCGGTTACAATGAGCAGTTCTTC	CASSMGTSGYNEQFF
TRBJ1-5	TRBV10-3	NA	NA	TGTGCCATCAGTGAGTCTCGTGGCAATCAGCCCCAGCATTTT	CAISESRGNQPQHF
TRBJ2-3	TRBV11-2	NA	once	TGTGCCAGCAGCTTAGGCGTCACCCGCACAGATACGCAGTATTTT	CASSLGVTRTDTQYF
TRBJ2-2	TRBV24-1	NA	NA	TGTGCCACCAGAGACAGTTCCACCGGGGAGCTGTTTTTT	CATRDSSTGELFF
TRBJ2-5	TRBV10-3	TRBD1	NA	TGTGCCACCAAAGCCGGGACAGGGGTCCAAGAGACCCAGTACTTC	CATKAGTGVQETQYF
TRBJ2-7	TRBV9	NA	NA	TGTGCCAGCAGCGAGGGGGGTAGAGACTACGAGCAGTACTTC	CASSEGGRDYEQYF
TRBJ1-1	TRBV6-2/TRBV6-3	NA	NA	TGTGCCAGCAGTTCCGTTGGGGTCACTGAAGCTTTCTTT	CASSSVGVTEAFF
TRBJ2-5	TRBV6-5	NA	NA	TGTGCCAGCAGTTACCTAGCGAAGAACCAAGAGACCCAGTACTTC	CASSYLAKNQETQYF
TRBJ2-5	TRBV9	TRBD1	NA	TGTGCCAGCAGCGTAGAGGGGGACAGGGTCCAAGAGACCCAGTACTTC	CASSVEGDRVQETQYF
TRBJ2-2	TRBV27	NA	once	TGTGCCAGCAGCCCCCTCGTATTGGAGATTAACACCGGGGAGCTGTTTTTT	CASSPLVLEINTGELFF
TRBJ2-1	TRBV24-1	NA	few	TGTGCCACCAGTGATCCCCATTACAATGAGCAGTTCTTC	CATSDPHYNEQFF
TRBJ1-3	TRBV28	NA	NA	TGTGCCAGCAGTTCCCTACACGGTCGGGGAAGGGGAAACACCATATATTTT	CASSSLHGRGRGNTIYF
TRBJ1-1	TRBV28	NA	NA	TGTGCCAGCAGTTTGAGGGGCAGGGCGAACCCGAAAGCTTTCTTT	CASSLRGRANPKAFF
TRBJ1-4	TRBV7-9	NA	NA	TGTGCCAGCAGCCAAACGGGGGGGCCCGATGAAAAACTGTTTTTT	CASSQTGGPDEKLFF